This entry lists 13 T cell receptor beta chains sequenced from one sample in a study of graft-versus-host responses after intestinal transplantation. Here immunoSEQ multiplex PCR was the method, and the copy in TCRdb shows in-frame clones only, minus some. Here the sample spans some 70,000 clones, roughly 89% being singletons. Here the sequenced sample was bone marrow, taken roughly 110 weeks after intestinal transplantation. All receptors come from a human patient who received an intestinal transplant, so some T cells may come from the graft donor.

J is TRBJ2-7 and V is TRBV18, with 7 bases matching TRBD2. V lost 6 bases, J lost 9 bases, and 17 bases stayed unmatched. Looked up from germline, CDR1 is KGHSH and CDR2 is LQKENI. This CDR3 region has 15 residues. The CDR3 spells CASSPTLPETGGQYF. The CDR3, as DNA: TGTGCCAGCTCCCCCACACTTCCAGAAACGGGAGGGCAGTACTTC.

The chain recombines TRBV6-5 with TRBJ1-5; D not certain. Per the germline V gene, CDR1 is MNHEY and CDR2 is SVGAGI. Trimming took off 0 bases at V and 5 bases at J, with 14 bases between the two ends. This CDR3 region has 16 residues. CDR3 region: CASSYSRFSGDQPQHF. For the CDR3, the DNA is TGTGCCAGCAGTTACTCTCGGTTCTCGGGCGATCAGCCCCAGCATTTT.

V gene TRBV5-4 combines with J gene TRBJ2-7; D may be TRBD1 (6 bases). V was pared by 5 bases and J by 3 bases, with 15 bases between. This CDR3 region has 14 residues. The germline V gene has CDR1 SGHNT and CDR2 YYREEE (reference sequence). CDR3 sequence reads: CASSPGTKLYEQYF. The CDR3 nucleotides read TGTGCCAGCAGTCCCGGGACAAAACTCTACGAGCAGTACTTC.

This chain uses TRBV6-5 with TRBJ1-5, with a tentative D call TRBD1 (5 bases). This CDR3 is 14 amino acids long. Germline-derived CDR1 and CDR2 are MNHEY and SVGAGI. V lost 6 bases, J lost 5 bases, and 14 bases lay in between. The CDR3 sequence is CASSLGAPHQPQHF. Here the CDR3 DNA reads TGTGCCAGCAGCCTTGGGGCACCCCATCAGCCCCAGCATTTT.

This clone appeared a few times. This chain links TRBV9 with TRBJ2-3; 9 nucleotides align to TRBD2. V gave up 7 bases and J gave up 1 base; unmatched junction bases: 16. This CDR3 has 18 amino acids. Germline CDR1 reads SGDLS; CDR2 reads YYNGEE. As DNA, the CDR3 is TGTGCCAGCTCAAGGGGGGATAGCGGGAGAGGGCGCACAGATACGCAGTATTTT. Translating gives CASSRGDSGRGRTDTQYF.

The gene calls are TRBV6-5 and TRBJ2-7; 7 nucleotides align to TRBD2. Germline V lookup: CDR1 MNHEY, CDR2 SVGAGI. Trimming cost V 8 bases and J 3 bases; bases outside gene matches: 10. The length of the CDR3 is 14 residues. CDR3 DNA: TGTGCCAGCGGGCCCGGACTAGTCTTCTACGAGCAGTACTTC. Translating gives CASGPGLVFYEQYF.

CDR3 protein: CASRTGTASYEQYF. In DNA form, the CDR3 reads TGTGCCAGCAGGACCGGGACAGCATCCTACGAGCAGTACTTC. The genes are TRBV6-1 and TRBJ2-7; TRBD1 matches at 7 bases. Trimming cost V 6 bases and J 1 base; bases outside gene matches: 6. The CDR3 extends over 14 amino acids. Per germline, CDR1 MNHNS and CDR2 SASEGT.

Here the CDR3 DNA reads TGTGCCAGCAGTTCCTCCGGGACAGGCAATGAAAAACTGTTTTTT. This translates into CASSSSGTGNEKLFF. The chain combines TRBV6-6 with TRBJ1-4, with 8 bases lining up with TRBD1. This CDR3 is built from 15 residues. V lost 4 bases, J lost 5 bases, and 6 bases stayed unmatched. Germline values: CDR1 MNHNY, CDR2 SVGAGI (reference sequence).

The chain joins TRBV4-2 to TRBJ2-1; D is perhaps TRBD1 or TRBD2 (6 bases each). Per the germline V gene, CDR1 is LGHNA and CDR2 is YNFKEQ. This CDR3 spans 16 amino acids. The V gene lost 0 bases and the J gene lost 0 bases, with 9 bases spanning the gap. The CDR3 region has the DNA TGTGCCAGCAGCCAAGAAGGGGGGCTCTCCTACAATGAGCAGTTCTTC. Translation gives CASSQEGGLSYNEQFF.

The rearrangement links TRBV19 to TRBJ2-7; tentative D call: TRBD2 (6 bases). Germline V gene lookup returns CDR1 LNHDA and CDR2 SQIVND (reference sequence). The V and J ends lost 5 bases and 3 bases respectively, with 14 bases between them. The CDR3 is made up of 14 amino acids. The CDR3 sequence: CASSATGGDYEQYF. The DNA of the CDR3 is TGTGCCAGTAGTGCGACCGGGGGTGACTACGAGCAGTACTTC. The full variable domain, with the rest looked up from reference TRBV19 and TRBJ2-7, is DGGITQSPKYLFRKEGQNVTLSCEQNLNHDAMYWYRQDPGQGLRLIYYSQIVNDFQKGDIAEGYSVSREKKESFPLTVTSAQKNPTAFYLCASSATGGDYEQYFGPGTRLTVT.

This clone occurred a few times. The chain combines TRBV13 with TRBJ1-6; 7 bases agree with TRBD1. The V and J ends lost 5 bases and 14 bases, in that order; junction bases with no gene match: 3. The V gene's germline CDR1 is PRHDT and CDR2 FYEKMQ (reference sequence). The CDR3 runs 11 residues. The CDR3 DNA reads TGTGCCAGCAGCACAGGGGAAACCCTCCACTTT. It specifies CASSTGETLHF.

The rearrangement joins TRBV5-4 to TRBJ2-5; D perhaps matches TRBD2 (5 bases). This CDR3 comprises 16 residues. Deletions cut 4 bases from V and 2 bases from J, with 18 bases between. Germline lookup yields CDR1 SGHNT and CDR2 YYREEE (reference sequence). This CDR3 is CASSPSFTPGQETQYF. The CDR3 DNA reads as TGTGCCAGCAGCCCCTCCTTTACCCCGGGACAAGAGACCCAGTACTTC.

The sample holds one count of this clone. The chain recombines TRBV11-2 with TRBJ1-4; the D gene is possibly TRBD1 (6 bases). The germline V and J ends were trimmed by 5 bases and 7 bases, with 8 bases remaining between them. Germline V CDR1 and CDR2: SGHAT, FQNNGV. This CDR3 contains 12 residues. The CDR3, as DNA: TGTGCCAGCAGCCAAGGGGGTGAAAAACTGTTTTTT. Its protein product is CASSQGGEKLFF.